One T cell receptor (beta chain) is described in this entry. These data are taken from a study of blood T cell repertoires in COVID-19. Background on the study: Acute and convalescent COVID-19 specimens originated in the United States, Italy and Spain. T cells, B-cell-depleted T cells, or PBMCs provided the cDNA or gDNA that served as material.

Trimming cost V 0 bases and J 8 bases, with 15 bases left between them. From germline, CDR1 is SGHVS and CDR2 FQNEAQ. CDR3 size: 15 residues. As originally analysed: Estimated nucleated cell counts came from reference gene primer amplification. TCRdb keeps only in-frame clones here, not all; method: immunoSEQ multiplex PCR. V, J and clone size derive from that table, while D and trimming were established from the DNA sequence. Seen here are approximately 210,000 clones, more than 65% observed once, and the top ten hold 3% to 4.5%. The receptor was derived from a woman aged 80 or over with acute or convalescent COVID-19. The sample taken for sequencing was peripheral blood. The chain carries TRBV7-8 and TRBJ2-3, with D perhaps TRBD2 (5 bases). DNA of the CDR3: TGTGCCAGCAGCTTAGCGGGGAGTGACCCCACTACGCAGTATTTT. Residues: CASSLAGSDPTTQYF.